This T cell receptor beta chain was recorded in a study of cytomegalovirus exposure and HLA in healthy donors. Study-wide results and limits: Among TCR beta chains, those listed as cytomegalovirus-associated numbered under 200. TCR association rates varied by HLA locus in a later analysis, with DRB1 highest and HLA-C lowest.

Remarks on this clone: The antigen is undetermined.

Researchers ran the PCR with 60 Vbeta and 13 Jbeta primers. Original processing methods: Unique TCR beta chains totaled roughly 80 million in a later count, with roughly 11 million of them shared. TCRdb's table, derived via immunoSEQ multiplex PCR, lists solely in-frame clones and lacks some. The V and J calls and the clone size are those of that table, but D and trimming were determined from the DNA. The repertoire holds about 160,000 clones, around four fifths seen once, with over 0.95% in the top ten. There are 13 residues in the CDR3. V dropped 8 bases and J dropped 7 bases, with 15 bases sitting between them. Germline V gene data show CDR1 as MNHEY and CDR2 as SMNVEV (reference sequence).

The sample consisted of PBMCs. This chain links TRBV27 with TRBJ2-1, with D possibly being TRBD1 (5 bases). The clonotype was recovered from a woman aged 45-60 years in good health and CMV-seronegative. As DNA, the CDR3 is TGTGCCAGCTCCTTCTCAGGGTGGAATGAGCAGTTCTTC. Translated: CASSFSGWNEQFF.